Sequencing of this T cell receptor beta chain was carried out in a study of T cells expressing NK-cell markers (dated by TCRdb to about 2020). Background for the entire study: About eight donors provided sorted CD3+CD56+NKG2C+, CD3+CD56+NKG2C- and CD3+CD56-NKG2C+ T-cell subsets, whose TCR beta-chain repertoires were profiled. The study sequenced eight donors, all healthy volunteers chosen at random: three men and five women. Libraries were sequenced as 2 x 150 bp reads on Illumina HiSeq 2000/2500, MiSeq or NextSeq. Among the eight sequenced donors, only one was HCMV-seronegative, while the other seven were HCMV-seropositive.

TCRdb records Illumina HiSeq 2000 as the sequencer. 5'RACE template switching, by which a universal primer site and unique molecular identifiers were added, was used to make TCR beta cDNA libraries. Priming for cDNA synthesis came from the TCR beta constant segment, and two successive PCR amplification steps followed. Processing in the source paper ran as follows. MIGEC was used to demultiplex reads and group the reads by UMI, and MiTCR was used to assemble and quantify clonotypes. To exclude erroneous sequences, any TCR cDNA sequence not supported by at least two reads was discarded. The tcR package was used for downstream repertoire analysis, and clonotypes were matched between fractions using CDR3 nucleotide sequence together with V segment. VDJmatch was used to annotate antigen specificity against VDJdb, with one amino acid substitution in CDR3 allowed. TCRdb reprocessed the public reads and reports one entry per CDR3 protein sequence, without DNA. TCRdb assigned the V and J calls; the authors' analysis was not used. This sample's table carries approximately 550,000 distinct CDR3 sequences. Clones ranked in the top ten supply 3% to 4.5% of the sample.

Beyond this particular receptor, the publication reports: Whether the expanded NKG2C-expressing T cell clones were specific for HCMV antigens remained unclear. Those dominant clonotypes were again the most abundant among CD3+CD56-NKG2C+ cells in a few donors, at about 28.3-65%. In six donors, the dominant CD3+CD56+NKG2C+ clonotypes were among the top 10 CD8+ clonotypes and accounted for about 1.0-7.5% of CD8+ T cells.

A note on this clonotype: The antigen this receptor binds is unknown.

HCMV-specific IgG was detected in serum with a commercial ELISA kit to determine HCMV serostatus. Ficoll density gradient centrifugation was used to isolate peripheral blood mononuclear cells from blood. The CDR3 sequence holds 14 residues, the cysteine and phenylalanine included. DNA was not recorded. CDR1 SGHVS and CDR2 FQNEAQ are derived from the germline V gene. The rearranged segments are TRBV7-8 and TRBJ2-1. The receptor was isolated from a man between 18 and 29 years old in good health. Donor details come from another sample of the same person, matched by shared clones. Material for sequencing was blood T cells: a sorted CD56 or NKG2C T cell subset, CD4+ or CD8+ T cells, or bulk PBMC T cells (not recorded which). The CDR3: CASSTGEPYNEQFF.